A single T cell receptor beta chain is shown here with its context. Distinct nucleotide sequences in the sample also encode this CDR3. Germline trimming cut 4 bases from V and 8 bases from J; bases unmatched to any gene: 6. Germline V lookup: CDR1 SGHNT, CDR2 YYREEE (reference sequence). This CDR3 has 13 amino acids. This sample was included in a study of control samples from healthy donors and cancer patients. TCRdb's table, derived via immunoSEQ multiplex PCR, lists solely in-frame clones and lacks some. The sample lists about 180,000 clones; 90% were seen once. The chain employs TRBV5-4 and TRBJ1-2; TRBD1 aligns across 9 bases. The TCR was taken from a woman between 45 and 60 years old in good health. Sequencing input: blood. The CDR3 bases are TGTGCCAGCAGCGGTACAGGGGGCTACGGCTACACCTTC. Translation gives CASSGTGGYGYTF.